This TCR beta chain was sequenced during a study of Ad26.COV2.S vaccination and SARS-CoV-2 variants. For the study at large: Intramuscular Ad26.COV2.S doses were given once or twice, 56 days apart. Overall study findings and caveats: Across vaccine and placebo recipients, the breadth of non-spike TCRs was similar.

Germline CDR1 reads SGHVS; CDR2 reads FNYEAQ. The CDR3 is 15 amino acids. With 5 bases removed from V and 2 bases from J, the gap between germline ends came to 15 bases. Details on this clone: Its antigen remains unidentified.

Treatment in this sample: some 19 received Ad26.COV2.S at low or high dose, single or two shots; roughly five received placebo; per-sample allocation not given. After the first vaccine or placebo injection, samples were drawn on day 63. Within Boston, the person who donated was an adult of 18-55 years. As its vector, the vaccine had Ad26, which expressed Wuhan-strain SARS-CoV-2 spike. Assay used: immunoSEQ multiplex PCR; TCRdb lists only in-frame clones, some missing. The profile covers about 430,000 clones, with 80% to 95% appearing a single time and roughly an eighth taken by the ten largest. The sample consisted of peripheral blood, taken in a trial of Ad26.COV2.S vaccine versus placebo. This chain joins TRBV7-6 and TRBJ1-1; the D gene is possibly TRBD1 (6 bases). This clonotype was obtained from a person between 18 and 65 years old who received the Ad26.COV2.S COVID-19 vaccine or a placebo. CDR3 sequence: CASSHDRTENTEAFF. In DNA, the CDR3 is TGTGCCAGCAGCCACGACCGGACAGAAAACACTGAAGCTTTCTTT. The full variable domain, completed using reference TRBV7-6 and TRBJ1-1, is GAGVSQSPRYKVTKRGQDVALRCDPISGHVSLYWYRQALGQGPEFLTYFNYEAQQDKSGLPNDRFSAERPEGSISTLTIQRTEQRDSAMYRCASSHDRTENTEAFFGQGTRLTVV.